The present T cell receptor beta chain was sequenced within a study of CD8 T cells in ankylosing spondylitis. Trimming took 1 base from V and 1 from J, leaving 10 bases between them. The germline gives CDR1 LGHDT, CDR2 YNNKEL (reference sequence). This CDR3 is 16 amino acids long. TCRdb reprocessed the 5' RACE reads via MiXCR and lists one record per CDR3 protein. Of about 260,000 distinct CDR3 sequences listed, 20% to 30% are singletons. Study-wide results and limits: Disease-linked clones reportedly showed significant enrichment in matched ankylosing spondylitis synovial fluid.

Ten or more counts support this clonotype. Its specificity is unknown. The sample consisted of blood, either unsorted or a sorted T cell fraction (not recorded which). The source is a male donor with ankylosing spondylitis or in good health (not recorded which). This chain connects TRBV3-1 to TRBJ2-2; D is unclear. The CDR3 loop reads CASSQGGRQNTGELFF. The CDR3 nucleotides read TGTGCCAGCAGCCAAGGGGGTAGGCAGAACACCGGGGAGCTGTTTTTT.